A single sample is the source of the 14 T cell receptor beta chains below, sequenced in a study of identical twins' blood T cells. TCRdb redid the calling of the 5' RACE reads with MiXCR, one entry per CDR3 protein. The sample has 300,000 to 400,000 distinct CDR3 sequences; roughly 31% are singletons. The sequenced sample was PBMCs. These receptors were collected from a woman aged 18-55 years in good health.

The sample holds a few counts of this clonotype. The rearrangement links TRBV10-3 to TRBJ2-3; possible D gene TRBD1, 5 bases. Trimming removed 7 bases at V and 1 base at J, with 12 bases between. Germline V lookup: CDR1 ENHRY, CDR2 SYGVKD. The CDR3 has 14 residues. The DNA of the CDR3 is TGTGCCATCACCGGGCAGGGTGGCACAGATACGCAGTATTTT. Protein sequence: CAITGQGGTDTQYF.

Details on this clonotype: This may be a read error: a much more frequent sequence differs by one nucleotide. The genes are TRBV18 and TRBJ2-3; D gene ambiguous. The CDR3 extends over 17 amino acids. The V gene's germline CDR1 is KGHSH and CDR2 LQKENI. CDR3 coding DNA: TGTACCAGCCCGCTCCCAGAATGGCGTGTTGGCACAGATACGCAGTATTTT. It translates to CTSPLPEWRVGTDTQYF.

This clonotype was counted only a few times. The chain couples TRBV12-3 or TRBV12-4 to TRBJ1-1; perhaps TRBD1 as D (5 bases). The ends were cut back, 8 bases at V and 3 bases at J, with 16 bases in the middle. This CDR3 is 14 amino acids long. As DNA, the CDR3 is TGTGCCAGCGCGGACATTCGGCTCTACACTGAAGCTTTCTTT. Protein product: CASADIRLYTEAFF.

The chain employs TRBV9 and TRBJ1-2; weak D call: TRBD1 (5 bases). The CDR3 has 15 amino acids. With 0 bases removed from V and 5 bases from J, the gap between germline ends came to 14 bases. The V gene's germline CDR1 is SGDLS and CDR2 YYNGEE. CDR3: CASSVADSPEYGYTF. The CDR3 region has the DNA TGTGCCAGCAGCGTAGCCGACAGCCCGGAGTATGGCTACACCTTC.

This clonotype was picked up many times. The rearrangement uses TRBV10-3 and TRBJ2-3; 7 bases align to TRBD2. Losses at the gene ends were 8 bases for V and 3 bases for J; bases not matched to a gene: 11. Germline V gives CDR1 ENHRY, CDR2 SYGVKD. The CDR3 length is 15 residues. The CDR3 bases are TGTGCCATCGGGGGTGGAGCGGGGAATACAGATACGCAGTATTTT. It codes for CAIGGGAGNTDTQYF.

This clonotype has just a few counts. J is TRBJ2-1 and V is TRBV20-1; D gene ambiguous. The CDR3 spans 13 residues. Looked up from germline, CDR1 is DFQATT and CDR2 is SNEGSKA (reference sequence). V was cut by 0 bases and J by 0 bases, with 3 bases left in between. The chain's CDR3 is CSARDYSYNEQFF. CDR3 coding DNA: TGCAGTGCTAGAGATTACTCCTACAATGAGCAGTTCTTC.

The sample holds a few counts of this clonotype. CDR3 amino acids: CSAIRVTEQYF. As DNA, the CDR3 is TGCAGTGCTATCAGGGTAACCGAGCAGTACTTC. The gene calls are TRBV20-1 and TRBJ2-7; a weak D match, TRBD1 (5 bases). Looked up from germline, CDR1 is DFQATT and CDR2 is SNEGSKA (reference sequence). Between the trimmed V and J ends, which lost 4 bases and 6 bases, there was a span of 10 bases. The CDR3 is 11 residues long.

In its sample, this clonotype was seen a few times. The chain carries TRBV7-2 and TRBJ2-3; TRBD2 might be the D (5 bases). Trimming shortened V by 1 base and J by 9 bases, and 8 bases separated the two germline ends. Germline V CDR1 and CDR2: SGHTA, FQGNSA. The CDR3 contains 12 residues. CDR3 in amino acids: CASSLDRGTQYF. DNA of the CDR3: TGTGCCAGCAGCTTAGATCGGGGAACGCAGTATTTT.

This chain links TRBV20-1 with TRBJ2-7; 9 bases fit TRBD1. The V segment lost 0 bases and the J segment 5 bases; nucleotides outside the gene matches: 11. Germline-derived CDR1 and CDR2 are DFQATT and SNEGSKA (reference sequence). The CDR3 covers 16 residues. The CDR3, as DNA: TGCAGTGCTAGAGATAGGAGCCGGACAGGGGACCACGAGCAGTACTTC. It specifies CSARDRSRTGDHEQYF.

V usage is TRBV12-5 and J usage is TRBJ1-5; tentative D call: TRBD1 (5 bases). V was pared by 3 bases and J by 5 bases, with 20 bases between. The CDR3 spans 17 residues. CDR1 and CDR2 from the germline V gene are LGHNT and FRNRAP. CDR3 sequence: CASGFMGEESPYQPQHF. As DNA, the CDR3 is TGTGCTAGTGGTTTCATGGGGGAAGAGAGTCCCTATCAGCCCCAGCATTTT.

V is TRBV16 and J is TRBJ2-3; 7 bases fit TRBD1. Looked up from germline, CDR1 is KGHSY and CDR2 is FQNENV. The V and J ends lost 2 bases and 2 bases, in that order; junction bases with no gene match: 7. There are 16 residues in the CDR3. This CDR3 is CASSQISGGITDTQYF. In nucleotides, the CDR3 is TGTGCCAGCAGCCAAATCTCAGGGGGAATCACAGATACGCAGTATTTT. Using reference TRBV16 and TRBJ2-3 for the parts outside the CDR3, the full variable domain is GEEVAQTPKHLVRGEGQKAKLYCAPIKGHSYVFWYQQVLKNEFKFLISFQNENVFDETGMPKERFSAKCLPNSPCSLEIQATKLEDSAVYFCASSQISGGITDTQYFGPGTRLTVL.

The sample holds many counts of this clonotype. This chain joins TRBV6-2 or TRBV6-3 and TRBJ1-1, with 8 bases matching TRBD1. The length of the CDR3 is 14 residues. The V gene end was trimmed by 2 bases and the J gene end by 7 bases; junction bases not matched to a gene: 6. The germline V gene has CDR1 MNHEY and CDR2 SVGEGT. The CDR3 loop reads CASSYIQGASEAFF. CDR3 DNA: TGTGCCAGCAGTTACATCCAGGGGGCGAGTGAAGCTTTCTTT.

This clonotype appeared a few times. The chain is built from TRBV5-1 and TRBJ2-6; D is undetermined. V lost 9 bases and J 1 base, leaving 23 bases between the germline ends. This CDR3 spans 18 amino acids. The V gene's germline CDR1 is SGHRS and CDR2 YFSETQ. The CDR3 DNA follows: TGCGCCACCTCAGGATCTAGTCCATCTGCGTCTGGGGCCAACGTCCTGACTTTC. It codes for CATSGSSPSASGANVLTF.

This clonotype was seen ten or more times. V usage is TRBV20-1 and J usage is TRBJ1-1, with a weak D call TRBD1 (5 bases). Germline loops: CDR1 DFQATT, CDR2 SNEGSKA (reference sequence). Trimming pared 5 bases from V and 3 bases from J, leaving 16 bases between. This CDR3 contains 14 residues. The CDR3 is CSAGRAGSDTEAFF. CDR3 sequence (DNA): TGCAGTGCTGGCCGGGCAGGGTCCGACACTGAAGCTTTCTTT.